This T cell receptor (beta chain) was obtained from a study of human T cells and chemical hapten exposure. Study in general: Alopecia areata, totalis or universalis affected patients, mainly female.

V was shortened by 4 bases and J by 0 bases, with 11 bases between the two germline ends. CDR1 is SGHRS, CDR2 YFSETQ, per germline. The CDR3 is 15 residues long. The study's library attached unique molecular identifiers to single cDNA molecules. How the authors handled the data: Between 23,224 and 690,600 TCRs appeared in each sample, and the median stood at 95,638. Via MiXCR, TCRdb re-called the RACE reads, giving one row per CDR3 protein. TCRdb assigned the V and J calls; the authors' analysis was not used. The sample contains about 110,000 distinct CDR3 sequences, about 12% of which appear only once. Noted time point: pre-sensitization, week 0. The treatment is: therapeutic diphenylcyclopropenone sensitization with weekly scalp DPC. Total RNA was extracted from unfractionated whole blood.

The sample here was whole blood, taken in connection with sensitization to the hapten diphenylcyclopropenone (DPC). V is TRBV5-1 and J is TRBJ2-1, with unresolved D. The origin of this receptor is a woman between 45 and 60 years old with alopecia areata. Some clones in this sample may be carry-over from other donors' samples. The CDR3 region is CASSPLESSYNEQFF. Here the CDR3 DNA reads TGCGCCAGCAGCCCCCTGGAAAGCTCCTACAATGAGCAGTTCTTC.